Shown below are 14 T cell receptor beta chains from a single sample sequenced in a study of blood T cell repertoires in COVID-19. TCRdb keeps only in-frame clones here, not all; method: immunoSEQ multiplex PCR. The data show 150,000 to 200,000 clones, 88% seen once. The sequenced material came from peripheral blood. All receptors derive from a human donor in a cohort sampled during active COVID-19.

The chain combines TRBV5-1 with TRBJ2-1; TRBD2 aligns across 13 bases. The CDR3 loop spans 17 amino acids. V trimming: 4 bases; J trimming: 5 bases; junction bases outside the gene matches: 9. From germline, CDR1 is SGHRS and CDR2 YFSETQ. The CDR3 is CASSILLAGGYNNEQFF. Written as DNA, the CDR3 is TGCGCCAGCAGCATTTTACTAGCGGGAGGGTATAACAATGAGCAGTTCTTC.

V usage is TRBV10-3 and J usage is TRBJ2-3, with TRBD2 identical over 8 bases. V gave up 8 bases and J gave up 2 bases; unmatched junction bases: 6. Germline-derived CDR1 and CDR2 are ENHRY and SYGVKD. This CDR3 has 14 amino acids. The CDR3 is CAIREGGFTDTQYF. CDR3 nucleotides: TGTGCCATCCGGGAGGGCGGGTTCACAGATACGCAGTATTTT.

The chain carries TRBV6-2 or TRBV6-3 and TRBJ1-1, with 10 bases matching TRBD1. Germline V gene lookup returns CDR1 MNHEY and CDR2 SVGEGT. The V and J ends lost 5 bases and 3 bases, in that order; junction bases with no gene match: 9. The CDR3 loop spans 16 amino acids. CDR3 sequence: CASSNRDRGKDTEAFF. CDR3 sequence (DNA): TGTGCCAGCAGTAACCGGGACAGGGGAAAGGACACTGAAGCTTTCTTT.

The CDR3 reads CASSPDRSAVGYTF. DNA for the CDR3: TGTGCCAGCAGCCCGGACAGGTCCGCGGTAGGCTACACCTTC. J is TRBJ1-2 and V is TRBV6-2 or TRBV6-3, with 7 bases that match TRBD1. Germline assignment: CDR1 MNHEY and CDR2 SVGEGT. Trimming at V came to 6 bases and at J to 8 bases, leaving 12 bases not matched to a gene. The CDR3 is 14 amino acids.

A single count supports this clone. This chain uses TRBV5-1 with TRBJ2-7, with D possibly being TRBD2 (5 bases). Germline lookup yields CDR1 SGHRS and CDR2 YFSETQ. The ends were cut back, 6 bases at V and 0 bases at J, with 16 bases in the middle. The CDR3 spans 15 residues. The CDR3 bases are TGCGCCAGCACCTCCGTGGTAGGGAGCTCCTACGAGCAGTACTTC. It encodes CASTSVVGSSYEQYF.

The chain combines TRBV6-1 with TRBJ1-2, with a possible D match to TRBD1 (6 bases). The V and J ends lost 2 bases and 8 bases respectively, with 18 bases between them. The length of the CDR3 is 15 residues. CDR1 is MNHNS, CDR2 SASEGT, per germline. CDR3 nucleotides: TGTGCCAGCAGTGAAACATCGCTGGGGGCCGGCGGCTACACCTTC. Protein sequence: CASSETSLGAGGYTF.

The chain links TRBV5-1 to TRBJ1-4; D remains ambiguous. Germline CDR1 is SGHRS and CDR2 is YFSETQ. Trimming took 0 bases from V and 5 from J, leaving 5 bases between them. This CDR3 is built from 13 residues. The CDR3 region is CASSLGQNEKLFF. In nucleotides, the CDR3 is TGCGCCAGCAGCTTGGGACAAAATGAAAAACTGTTTTTT.

This clone was observed a handful of times. V and J are TRBV19 and TRBJ1-6, with a weak D call TRBD1 (5 bases). The V gene lost 5 bases and the J gene lost 4 bases, with 12 bases spanning the gap. Germline lookup yields CDR1 LNHDA and CDR2 SQIVND (reference sequence). The CDR3 spans 15 residues. CDR3 coding DNA: TGTGCCAGTAGTCCCCCGGGGACTTATAATTCACCCCTCCACTTT. Its translation: CASSPPGTYNSPLHF.

This chain connects TRBV2 to TRBJ1-1; D gene uncertain. This CDR3 is built from 15 residues. Deletions cut 2 bases from V and 0 bases from J, with 10 bases between. Germline lookup yields CDR1 SNHLY and CDR2 FYNNEI. CDR3: CASSELATMNTEAFF. The CDR3 region has the DNA TGTGCCAGCAGTGAATTGGCGACAATGAACACTGAAGCTTTCTTT.

The chain joins TRBV3-1 (or the pseudogene TRBV3-2) to TRBJ2-3, with D hard to call. This CDR3 region has 15 residues. V was shortened by 0 bases and J by 0 bases, with 7 bases between the two germline ends. CDR1 LGHDT and CDR2 YNNKEL come from the germline V gene (reference sequence). CDR3 loop: CASSQDGSSTDTQYF. The CDR3 nucleotides are TGTGCCAGCAGCCAAGATGGCTCTAGCACAGATACGCAGTATTTT.

The chain recombines TRBV10-2 with TRBJ2-1; perhaps TRBD1 as D (6 bases). Trimming removed 8 bases at V and 0 bases at J, with 14 bases between. In germline, CDR1 is WSHSY, CDR2 SAAADI. This CDR3 region has 15 residues. CDR3 nucleotides: TGCGCCAGCGGCCGGGACAAGAGCTCCTACAATGAGCAGTTCTTC. Amino acids: CASGRDKSSYNEQFF.

The CDR3 sequence: CSVVGRLAGGRTQYF. The DNA of the CDR3 is TGCAGCGTTGTAGGACGACTAGCGGGAGGCCGTACGCAGTATTTT. The chain couples TRBV29-1 to TRBJ2-3; 13 bases fit TRBD2. The V gene's germline CDR1 is SQVTM and CDR2 ANQGSEA. Trimming took 4 bases from V and 8 from J; bases not matched to a gene: 9. CDR3 size: 15 residues.

The gene calls are TRBV4-2 and TRBJ2-4; possibly TRBD1 for D (6 bases). The CDR3 consists of 17 residues. Germline-derived CDR1 and CDR2 are LGHNA and YNFKEQ. Between the trimmed V and J ends, which lost 1 base and 2 bases, there was a span of 15 bases. The CDR3 coding sequence is TGTGCCAGCAGCCAAGTAGGGGGACAAGGATCCAAAAACATTCAGTACTTC. Protein product: CASSQVGGQGSKNIQYF.

The chain links TRBV5-1 to TRBJ1-1; tentative D call: TRBD1 (5 bases). The CDR3 sequence is 13 residues long. V lost 4 bases and J lost 4, with 11 bases in between. CDR1 and CDR2 (germline): SGHRS, YFSETQ. The CDR3 is CASSPLQGTEAFF. CDR3 coding DNA: TGCGCCAGCAGCCCCCTCCAGGGCACTGAAGCTTTCTTT.